Following are 7 T cell receptor beta chains from one sample sequenced in a study of T-cell reconstitution after alpha-beta-depleted transplantation in children. For TCRbeta, the library was prepared with unique molecular identifiers. TCRdb reprocessed the PCR reads with MiXCR, giving one entry per CDR3 protein. The sample shows about 260,000 distinct CDR3 sequences, less than 9% of them seen only once. The sequenced sample was PBMCs, mostly from graft donor cells, obtained 180 days after TCRalphabeta/CD19-depleted stem cell transplant. The receptors shown here come from a male patient younger than 18 who had a stem cell transplant for acute lymphoblastic leukemia, so the T cells may come from the graft donor.

This clonotype was observed at least ten times. The chain employs TRBV12-3 or TRBV12-4 and TRBJ2-1; D ambiguous. V lost 1 base and J 10 bases, leaving 5 bases between the germline ends. CDR3 length: 11 residues. DNA of the CDR3: TGTGCCAGCAGTTTAGGGGTAGAGCAGTTCTTC. The encoded protein is CASSLGVEQFF.

This clonotype was counted ten times or more. This chain uses TRBV6-4 with TRBJ2-3; D is unresolved. This CDR3 region has 13 residues. The germline V gene encodes CDR1 MRHNA and CDR2 SNTAGT. The V and J ends lost 6 bases and 3 bases respectively, with 10 bases between them. CDR3 nucleotides: TGTGCCAGCAGCGAGCAGTTGACAGATACGCAGTATTTT. Its protein is CASSEQLTDTQYF.

This clonotype was seen ten or more times. V usage is TRBV10-3 and J usage is TRBJ1-2; 7 nucleotides agree with TRBD1. V shed 6 bases and J 5 bases; nucleotides not matched to a gene: 9. The germline CDR1 and CDR2 sequences are ENHRY and SYGVKD. The CDR3 loop spans 14 amino acids. CDR3 sequence: CAIRAPRGMYGYTF. The DNA for the CDR3 is TGTGCCATCAGGGCCCCCAGGGGGATGTATGGCTACACCTTC.

This clonotype turned up a few times. The chain links TRBV4-1 to TRBJ2-7, with no clear D. V was shortened by 1 base and J by 3 bases, with 13 bases between the two germline ends. The germline V gene has CDR1 MGHRA and CDR2 YSYEKL. The CDR3 consists of 15 residues. The CDR3 DNA sequence: TGCGCCAGCAGCCAAGGACCCACGGGCCACTACGAGCAGTACTTC. It codes for CASSQGPTGHYEQYF.

This clonotype has ten or more counts. The rearrangement links TRBV7-8 to TRBJ1-5, with D possibly matching TRBD1 (6 bases). The CDR3 totals 13 residues. V lost 5 bases and J lost 4, with 9 bases in between. Germline-derived CDR1 and CDR2 are SGHVS and FQNEAQ. The CDR3 region has the DNA TGTGCCAGCAGCCCAGGACAGAATCAGCCCCAGCATTTT. This gives the protein CASSPGQNQPQHF.

This clonotype has a count of ten or more. In DNA, the CDR3 is TGTGCCATCAAAGAGGGACCACCTCCTAACTATGGCTACACCTTC. As protein: CAIKEGPPPNYGYTF. The V gene is TRBV10-3, the J gene TRBJ1-2; D perhaps matches TRBD1 (5 bases). V shed 7 bases and J shed 0 bases, with 15 bases lying between them. The CDR3 sequence is 15 residues long. CDR1 and CDR2 from the germline V gene are ENHRY and SYGVKD.

This clonotype has a count of ten or more. The chain carries TRBV27 and TRBJ2-7; the match to TRBD2 covers 7 bases. The V gene end was trimmed by 8 bases and the J gene end by 6 bases; junction bases not matched to a gene: 10. Per germline, CDR1 MNHEY and CDR2 SMNVEV (reference sequence). The CDR3 consists of 13 residues. CDR3 bases: TGTGCCAGCGGCTGGGGGGGGTCCGGCGAGCAGTACTTC. It yields the protein CASGWGGSGEQYF.